Sequencing of this TCR beta chain was carried out in a study of shared clonotypes between healthy human individuals. Study summary: Researchers assigned three CD4 naive, three CD4 memory, two CD8 naive and one CD8 memory plate to each donor. General study points: The study generally estimated greater richness for naive than memory subsets.

On this clone itself: Its specificity is not known.

This CDR3 is built from 16 residues. The germline V gene has CDR1 SGHAT and CDR2 FQNNGV. The germline V and J ends were trimmed by 5 bases and 8 bases, with 22 bases remaining between them. Evenly divided among several immunoSEQ plates was the genomic DNA of each subset. The data were produced by immunoSEQ multiplex PCR, yet TCRdb's version contains in-frame clones alone and is incomplete. The sample lists some 1.5 million clones; 95% to 99% were seen once. The chain links TRBV11-2 to TRBJ2-1; D perhaps matches TRBD2 (6 bases). The sequenced material came from naive CD4+ T cells sorted from blood. Indicated subset: CD45RA+ positively selected. The TCR sequence derives from a young man in good health. The CDR3 DNA sequence: TGTGCCAGCAGCCGCGCCCCGGGCCTAGCTAGCGATGAGCAGTTCTTC. Amino acid sequence: CASSRAPGLASDEQFF.